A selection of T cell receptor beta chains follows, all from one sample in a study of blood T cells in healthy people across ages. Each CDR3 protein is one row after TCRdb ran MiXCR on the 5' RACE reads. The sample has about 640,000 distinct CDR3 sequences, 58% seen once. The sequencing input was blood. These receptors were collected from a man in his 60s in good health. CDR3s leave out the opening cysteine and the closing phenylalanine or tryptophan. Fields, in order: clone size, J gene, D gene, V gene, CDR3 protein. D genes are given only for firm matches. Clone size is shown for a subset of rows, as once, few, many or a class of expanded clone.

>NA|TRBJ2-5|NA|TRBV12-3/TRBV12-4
ASSLNNQETQY
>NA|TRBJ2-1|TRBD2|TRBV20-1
SARWLAGGPSSYNEQF
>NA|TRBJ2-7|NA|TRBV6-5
ASSPSWLVYEQY
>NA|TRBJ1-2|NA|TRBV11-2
ASSLSPGFGLYT
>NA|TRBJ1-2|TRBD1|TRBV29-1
SVTRQGAYGYT
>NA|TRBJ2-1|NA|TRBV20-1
SAGDQYEQF
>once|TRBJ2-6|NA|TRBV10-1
ASLLPTSGANVLT
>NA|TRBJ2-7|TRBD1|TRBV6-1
ASSLLGQGGGYEQY
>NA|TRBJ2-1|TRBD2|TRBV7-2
ASSRVAGSYNEQF
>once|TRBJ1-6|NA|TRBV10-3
AISESAGIGSPLH
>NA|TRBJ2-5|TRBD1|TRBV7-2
ASSYQTGQETQY
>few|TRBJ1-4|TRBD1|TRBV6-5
ASRGTGGGRSEKLF
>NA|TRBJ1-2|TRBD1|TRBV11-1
ASSRDRGRIGYT
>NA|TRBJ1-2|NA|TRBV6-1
ASSEGGRSYGYT
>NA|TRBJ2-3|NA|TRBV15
ATSEGGTVGTDMQY
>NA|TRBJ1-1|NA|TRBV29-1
SVETGLNTEAF
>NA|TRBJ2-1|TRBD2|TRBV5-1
ASSERGTSGGLSEQF
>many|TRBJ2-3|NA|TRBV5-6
ASSQGFPTDTQY
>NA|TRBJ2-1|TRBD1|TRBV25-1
ASNTGGNEQF
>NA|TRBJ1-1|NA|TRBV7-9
ASSLGREEAF
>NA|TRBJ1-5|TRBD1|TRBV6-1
ASRSGTGRYQPQH
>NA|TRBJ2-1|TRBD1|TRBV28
ASRKETGVYSDEQF
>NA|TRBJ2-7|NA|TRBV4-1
ASSQEAGSTYEQY
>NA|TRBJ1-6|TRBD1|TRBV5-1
ASSLQTGTGHSPLH
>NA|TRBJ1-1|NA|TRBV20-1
SVRGGASRVWTEAF
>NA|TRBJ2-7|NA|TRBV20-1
SAIYSLSYEQY
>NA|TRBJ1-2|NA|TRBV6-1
ASSEGVGQPFYGYT
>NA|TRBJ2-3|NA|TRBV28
ASSPSRDSTDTQY
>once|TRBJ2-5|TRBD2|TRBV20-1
SAGIRGGQETQY
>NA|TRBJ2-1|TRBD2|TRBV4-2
ASSATSGGANEQF
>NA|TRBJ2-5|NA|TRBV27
ASTYTGAGQETQY
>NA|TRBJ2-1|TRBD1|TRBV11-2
ASSLVRGTGRCKQF
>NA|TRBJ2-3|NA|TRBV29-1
SVGKEDTQY
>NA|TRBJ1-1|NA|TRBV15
ATGRDHPLNTEAF
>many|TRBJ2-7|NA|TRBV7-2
ASSFHPGTTSYEQY
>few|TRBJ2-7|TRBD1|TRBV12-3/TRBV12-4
ASSGTGSYEQY
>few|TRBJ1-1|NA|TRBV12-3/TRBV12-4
ASSFQPGDLLSNTEAF
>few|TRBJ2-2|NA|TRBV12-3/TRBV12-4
ASSMSGSNTGELF
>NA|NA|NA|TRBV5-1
ASSLEIFYEQY
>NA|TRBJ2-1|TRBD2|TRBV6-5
ASSILSGGNEQF
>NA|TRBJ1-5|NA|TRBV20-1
SARDFGSQPQH
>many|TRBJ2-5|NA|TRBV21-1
ASSSGQPQETQY
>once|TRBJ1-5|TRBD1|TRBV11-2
ASSWDRGRNQPQH
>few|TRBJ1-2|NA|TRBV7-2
ASSLSLGGQSGGYT
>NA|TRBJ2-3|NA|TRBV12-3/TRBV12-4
ASSLWGVSTDTQY
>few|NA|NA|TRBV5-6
ASSSPGGETQY
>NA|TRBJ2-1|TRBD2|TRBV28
ASSPGGVRSNEQF
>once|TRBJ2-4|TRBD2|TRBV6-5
VSSGRLAGPEIQY
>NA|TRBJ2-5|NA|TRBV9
ASSLFSEETQY
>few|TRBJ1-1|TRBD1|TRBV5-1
ASSLGTGVEAF
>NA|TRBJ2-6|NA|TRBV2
ASKGTGANVLT
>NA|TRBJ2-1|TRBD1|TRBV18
ASSPLDRGNEQF
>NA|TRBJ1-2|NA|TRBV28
ASIKGRGVDGYT